This is a list of T cell receptor beta chains from one sample in a study of shared T cell receptors in the human thymus. Only in-frame clones appear in the TCRdb table, and some are missing; sequencing was by immunoSEQ multiplex PCR. Here the sample spans some 400,000 clones, over 90% being singletons. Sample: thymocytes. The receptors here all came from a human donor. The CDR3 runs from the conserved cysteine through the conserved F or W. D genes are given only for firm matches. Clone size is stated in some rows and not others, as once, few, many or a class when expanded.

D: .
J: TRBJ2-3
size: .
V: TRBV7-8
CDR3: CASSLTKQGLDQSTDTQYF
DNA: TGTGCCAGCAGCTTAACGAAACAGGGATTAGACCAGAGCACAGATACGCAGTATTTT

D: .
J: TRBJ2-7
size: once
V: TRBV19
CDR3: CASPEQEGYEQYF
DNA: TGTGCCTCCCCCGAGCAGGAAGGGTACGAGCAGTACTTC

D: TRBD2
J: TRBJ2-1
size: .
V: TRBV4-3
CDR3: CASSQESGESYNEQFF
DNA: TGCGCCAGCAGCCAAGAAAGCGGGGAGTCCTACAATGAGCAGTTCTTC

D: .
J: TRBJ2-5
size: .
V: TRBV12-5
CDR3: CASGHNKIYGGVGETQYF
DNA: TGTGCTAGTGGTCACAATAAGATATATGGAGGAGTCGGAGAGACCCAGTACTTC

D: .
J: TRBJ1-1
size: once
V: TRBV11-3
CDR3: CASSPSQGLNTEAFF
DNA: TGTGCCAGCAGCCCTAGTCAGGGGCTGAACACTGAAGCTTTCTTT

D: .
J: TRBJ2-2
size: .
V: TRBV19
CDR3: CASMTPGELFF
DNA: TGTGCCAGTATGACCCCCGGGGAGCTGTTTTTT

D: .
J: TRBJ2-7
size: .
V: TRBV4-2
CDR3: CASSQDYVADFSYEQYF
DNA: TGTGCCAGCAGCCAAGATTACGTAGCGGACTTTTCCTACGAGCAGTACTTC

D: .
J: TRBJ1-1
size: .
V: TRBV2
CDR3: CASSSTPRVGKTEAFF
DNA: TGTGCCAGCAGCAGCACCCCCAGGGTGGGGAAGACTGAAGCTTTCTTT

D: .
J: TRBJ2-3
size: .
V: TRBV27
CDR3: CASRTGTVSTDTQYF
DNA: TGTGCCAGCAGGACCGGGACGGTTAGCACAGATACGCAGTATTTT

D: TRBD2
J: TRBJ2-7
size: .
V: TRBV7-2
CDR3: CASTPGGESVPYEQYF
DNA: TGTGCCAGCACCCCCGGGGGGGAATCAGTCCCCTACGAGCAGTACTTC

D: TRBD2
J: TRBJ2-3
size: .
V: TRBV2
CDR3: CASSVLAGDTDTQYF
DNA: TGTGCCAGCAGTGTACTAGCGGGAGACACAGATACGCAGTATTTT

D: .
J: TRBJ2-6
size: few
V: TRBV30
CDR3: CAWSRREPGANVLTF
DNA: TGTGCCTGGAGTAGGAGGGAACCTGGGGCCAACGTCCTGACTTTC

D: TRBD1
J: TRBJ1-1
size: .
V: TRBV28
CDR3: CASSPGQGGNTEAFF
DNA: TGTGCCAGCAGTCCGGGACAGGGAGGGAACACTGAAGCTTTCTTT

D: .
J: TRBJ2-5
size: .
V: TRBV9
CDR3: CASSPSGLEGVTYQETQYF
DNA: TGTGCCAGCAGCCCCTCCGGGCTAGAGGGAGTTACGTACCAAGAGACCCAGTACTTC

D: .
J: TRBJ2-2
size: .
V: TRBV2
CDR3: CASSVSEWGAGELFF
DNA: TGTGCCAGCAGTGTTAGCGAGTGGGGGGCCGGGGAGCTGTTTTTT

D: .
J: TRBJ2-7
size: .
V: TRBV15
CDR3: CATSSNGTQPHSRTYEQYF
DNA: TGTGCCACCAGCAGCAACGGGACCCAGCCGCATTCCAGGACCTACGAGCAGTACTTC

D: .
J: TRBJ2-1
size: .
V: TRBV11-2
CDR3: CASSASNEQFF
DNA: TGTGCCAGCAGCGCTAGCAATGAGCAGTTCTTC

D: .
J: TRBJ2-7
size: .
V: TRBV28
CDR3: CASSSTGTGPLDEQYF
DNA: TGTGCCAGCAGTTCTACCGGGACTGGGCCTCTGGACGAGCAGTACTTC

D: TRBD1
J: TRBJ1-2
size: .
V: TRBV29-1
CDR3: CSVEEDRGCYGYTF
DNA: TGCAGCGTTGAAGAAGACAGGGGGTGCTATGGCTACACCTTC

D: TRBD1
J: TRBJ2-7
size: .
V: TRBV7-8
CDR3: CASSPDYCTGDPVVCYYEQYF
DNA: TGTGCCAGCAGCCCGGATTACTGTACAGGGGATCCAGTAGTTTGTTACTACGAGCAGTACTTC